Below, 29 T cell receptor beta chains from the same sample are listed, as sequenced in a study of T cell responses to AZD1222 COVID-19 vaccine. Assay used: immunoSEQ multiplex PCR; TCRdb lists only in-frame clones, some missing. In the table there are fewer than 110,000 clones, around 91% of which are singletons. The sequencing here drew on peripheral blood, taken on day 0 of AZD1222 vaccination. These receptors all stem from an adult in good health.

V gene TRBV13 combines with J gene TRBJ1-4, with D uncertain. CDR1 and CDR2 from the germline V gene are PRHDT and FYEKMQ (reference sequence). V gave up 4 bases and J gave up 8 bases, with 11 bases separating them. CDR3 length equals 13 residues. Here the CDR3 reads CASSSVREEKLFF. CDR3 in DNA: TGTGCCAGCAGCTCGGTCCGGGAGGAAAAACTGTTTTTT.

The J gene is TRBJ1-1, the V gene TRBV7-3; no firm D call. Trimming cost V 1 base and J 1 base, with 4 bases left between them. This CDR3 spans 13 amino acids. Germline V gene lookup returns CDR1 SGHTA and CDR2 FQGTGA. In nucleotides, the CDR3 is TGTGCCAGCAGCTTAAACCGGAACACTGAAGCTTTCTTT. Its protein is CASSLNRNTEAFF.

The chain couples TRBV7-2 to TRBJ2-7, with D perhaps TRBD1 or TRBD2 (5 bases each). Germline V lookup: CDR1 SGHTA, CDR2 FQGNSA. This CDR3 is built from 11 residues. The V gene lost 6 bases and the J gene lost 6 bases, with 9 bases spanning the gap. Written as DNA, the CDR3 is TGTGCCAGCAGGGGGGTAATCGAGCAGTACTTC. Its protein product is CASRGVIEQYF.

This rearrangement joins TRBV19 to TRBJ1-6, with a weak D call TRBD1 (6 bases). Trimming pared 5 bases from V and 6 bases from J, leaving 11 bases between. There are 14 residues in the CDR3. Germline V gene sequence: CDR1 LNHDA, CDR2 SQIVND (reference sequence). CDR3 region: CASSPQGFNSPLHF. CDR3 coding DNA: TGTGCCAGTAGTCCTCAGGGGTTTAATTCACCCCTCCACTTT.

The gene calls are TRBV2 and TRBJ2-3; the D gene is possibly TRBD1 (6 bases). Germline CDR1 and CDR2: SNHLY and FYNNEI. The ends were cut back, 11 bases at V and 6 bases at J, with 18 bases in the middle. The CDR3 runs to 13 residues. The CDR3 sequence is CAGSKGERDTQYF. The CDR3 DNA is TGTGCCGGCTCAAAGGGGGAGAGGGATACGCAGTATTTT.

This chain links TRBV6-1 with TRBJ2-7, with D perhaps TRBD2 (6 bases). The CDR3 contains 13 residues. Trimming stripped 2 bases from V and 5 bases from J, with 10 bases between. Germline V CDR1 and CDR2: MNHNS, SASEGT. CDR3 region: CASSEREINEQYF. The CDR3 nucleotides read TGTGCCAGCAGTGAACGGGAGATCAACGAGCAGTACTTC.

The chain recombines TRBV27 with TRBJ2-7, with TRBD2 matching over 8 bases. The CDR3 loop spans 15 amino acids. V lost 5 bases, J lost 0 bases, and 6 bases stayed unmatched. Germline V gives CDR1 MNHEY, CDR2 SMNVEV (reference sequence). This CDR3 is CASSRSGTLSYEQYF. CDR3 in DNA: TGTGCCAGCAGTCGTAGCGGGACGCTCTCCTACGAGCAGTACTTC.

V gene TRBV2 combines with J gene TRBJ2-7, with a weak D call TRBD2 (6 bases). This CDR3 has 16 residues. The ends were cut back, 3 bases at V and 0 bases at J, with 15 bases in the middle. The germline V gene encodes CDR1 SNHLY and CDR2 FYNNEI. CDR3 sequence (DNA): TGTGCCAGCAGTGATTCGGGACTCGTCAGCTCCTACGAGCAGTACTTC. Its protein product is CASSDSGLVSSYEQYF.

The chain is built from TRBV19 and TRBJ1-3; TRBD1 aligns across 8 bases. Trimming removed 5 bases from V and 7 bases from J; junction bases left unmatched: 10. CDR3 length: 15 amino acids. The V gene's germline CDR1 is LNHDA and CDR2 SQIVND (reference sequence). This chain's CDR3 is CASSSSGQGGNTIYF. The CDR3, as DNA: TGTGCCAGTAGTTCCTCCGGACAGGGCGGCAACACCATATATTTT.

This clone showed up just once. This chain uses TRBV4-1 with TRBJ2-7, with unresolved D. The V end was cut by 1 base, the J end by 3 bases, with 13 bases between. The germline V gene encodes CDR1 MGHRA and CDR2 YSYEKL. CDR3 size: 15 residues. In DNA, the CDR3 is TGCGCCAGCAGCCAAGTTCCGGGTGCGGTCTACGAGCAGTACTTC. Amino acid sequence: CASSQVPGAVYEQYF.

This chain connects TRBV4-1 to TRBJ2-5; tentative D call: TRBD2 (6 bases). Looked up from germline, CDR1 is MGHRA and CDR2 is YSYEKL. This CDR3 has 16 amino acids. The V gene lost 7 bases and the J gene lost 5 bases, with 23 bases spanning the gap. The CDR3 DNA is TGCGCCAGCACCCCGAGAGGAGGCGGGGCCCGGGAGACCCAGTACTTC. Translated, it gives CASTPRGGGARETQYF.

This chain connects TRBV28 to TRBJ2-7, with 8 bases fitting TRBD1. CDR1 and CDR2 (germline): MDHEN, SYDVKM. There are 16 residues in the CDR3. The trim removed 2 bases at V and 0 bases at J, leaving 6 bases unmatched. Here the CDR3 DNA reads TGTGCCAGCAGTTTAGCATCAGGGGGCCCCTCCTACGAGCAGTACTTC. It translates to CASSLASGGPSYEQYF.

The rearrangement links TRBV5-1 to TRBJ2-1; D is unclear. V was cut by 0 bases and J by 1 base, with 8 bases left in between. This CDR3 region has 15 residues. Germline values: CDR1 SGHRS, CDR2 YFSETQ. This CDR3 reads CASSLVVGSYNEQFF. In nucleotides, the CDR3 is TGCGCCAGCAGCTTGGTTGTAGGATCCTACAATGAGCAGTTCTTC.

The chain is built from TRBV19 and TRBJ2-7, with D maybe TRBD2 (6 bases). Looked up from germline, CDR1 is LNHDA and CDR2 is SQIVND (reference sequence). V lost 6 bases, J lost 3 bases, and 12 bases lay in between. This CDR3 has 13 residues. In DNA form, the CDR3 reads TGTGCCAGTAGCATTACTAGCAACTACGAGCAGTACTTC. Translated, it gives CASSITSNYEQYF. The full variable domain, with the rest looked up from reference TRBV19 and TRBJ2-7, is DGGITQSPKYLFRKEGQNVTLSCEQNLNHDAMYWYRQDPGQGLRLIYYSQIVNDFQKGDIAEGYSVSREKKESFPLTVTSAQKNPTAFYLCASSITSNYEQYFGPGTRLTVT.

V usage is TRBV5-6 and J usage is TRBJ1-2; no firm D call. CDR1 is SGHDT, CDR2 YYEEEE, per germline. V was pared by 4 bases and J by 3 bases, with 13 bases between. The CDR3 covers 14 residues. The CDR3 region has the DNA TGTGCCAGCAGCCCGGGAGGCAGAGACTATGGCTACACCTTC. This encodes CASSPGGRDYGYTF.

The chain joins TRBV2 to TRBJ2-2; 8 nucleotides agree with TRBD2. Germline loops: CDR1 SNHLY, CDR2 FYNNEI. Germline trimming cut 7 bases from V and 3 bases from J; bases unmatched to any gene: 7. CDR3 length: 15 amino acids. The CDR3 protein is CASTQGAGDTGELFF. The CDR3 DNA sequence: TGTGCCAGCACCCAGGGAGCGGGAGACACCGGGGAGCTGTTTTTT.

The chain is built from TRBV30 and TRBJ1-6; D is unresolved. V shed 2 bases and J shed 0 bases, with 5 bases lying between them. The CDR3 is 14 amino acids. In germline, CDR1 is GTSNPN, CDR2 SVGIG (reference sequence). The CDR3 sequence: CAWSQSSYNSPLHF. CDR3 nucleotides: TGTGCCTGGAGTCAAAGCTCCTATAATTCACCCCTCCACTTT.

The chain carries TRBV5-8 and TRBJ2-3; D may match TRBD1 or TRBD2 (5 bases each). The CDR3 consists of 14 residues. Germline CDR1 SGHTS, CDR2 YDEGEE. Trimming took off 4 bases at V and 4 bases at J, with 13 bases between the two ends. Here the CDR3 DNA reads TGTGCCAGCAGCCCGGGGCTAAGCGCAGATACGCAGTATTTT. Encoded protein: CASSPGLSADTQYF.

The J gene is TRBJ2-6, the V gene TRBV27, with a tentative D call TRBD1 (5 bases). Germline-derived CDR1 and CDR2 are MNHEY and SMNVEV (reference sequence). V gave up 4 bases and J gave up 2 bases, with 12 bases separating them. This CDR3 region has 16 residues. This CDR3 reads CASSSFQGPGANVLTF. The CDR3 bases are TGTGCCAGCAGTTCCTTTCAGGGCCCTGGGGCCAACGTCCTGACTTTC.

In this sample, this clone turned up once. The chain employs TRBV5-1 and TRBJ1-2, with D unresolved. V lost 1 base and J 3 bases, leaving 10 bases between the germline ends. CDR3 length: 14 residues. Germline V gene data show CDR1 as SGHRS and CDR2 as YFSETQ. DNA for the CDR3: TGCGCCAGCAGCTTGTGGACCGGCGACTATGGCTACACCTTC. Encoded protein: CASSLWTGDYGYTF.

The genes are TRBV30 and TRBJ2-7; TRBD1 aligns across 7 bases. The CDR3 runs 14 residues. After removal of 5 bases from V and 1 base from J, the junction contained 8 bases not matched to a gene. The V gene's germline CDR1 is GTSNPN and CDR2 SVGIG (reference sequence). The CDR3 DNA follows: TGTGCCTGGTCAGAAAGCAGGGGGTCCTACGAGCAGTACTTC. Its protein product is CAWSESRGSYEQYF.

The rearrangement uses TRBV30 and TRBJ1-2, with no clear D. Germline CDR1 reads GTSNPN; CDR2 reads SVGIG (reference sequence). This CDR3 is built from 12 residues. V lost 2 bases and J 2 bases, leaving 6 bases between the germline ends. CDR3 in amino acids: CAWSQPNYGYTF. The CDR3 bases are TGTGCCTGGAGTCAACCAAACTATGGCTACACCTTC.

J is TRBJ2-7 and V is TRBV30, with D tentatively TRBD1 (6 bases). Per germline, CDR1 GTSNPN and CDR2 SVGIG (reference sequence). The CDR3 is made up of 13 amino acids. Trimming cost V 0 bases and J 2 bases, with 8 bases left between them. The CDR3 loop reads CAWSVGGTYEQYF. For the CDR3, the DNA is TGTGCCTGGAGTGTTGGGGGCACCTACGAGCAGTACTTC.

The rearrangement links TRBV6-5 to TRBJ1-1; D gene unclear. The V gene lost 8 bases and the J gene lost 5 bases, with 9 bases spanning the gap. This CDR3 has 11 amino acids. Germline CDR1 reads MNHEY; CDR2 reads SVGAGI. The CDR3 loop is CASLFQTEAFF. For the CDR3, the DNA is TGTGCCAGCCTATTCCAGACTGAAGCTTTCTTT.

This chain's CDR3 is CASSPLEGGVHGYTF. The CDR3 DNA reads as TGTGCCAGCAGTCCCCTCGAGGGAGGGGTCCATGGCTACACCTTC. This chain connects TRBV6-4 to TRBJ1-2; D is perhaps TRBD1 (5 bases). Germline V gene data show CDR1 as MRHNA and CDR2 as SNTAGT. The ends were cut back, 5 bases at V and 6 bases at J, with 19 bases in the middle. The CDR3 has 15 residues.

The chain combines TRBV6-2 or TRBV6-3 with TRBJ2-1; a possible D gene is TRBD1 (5 bases). The germline CDR1 and CDR2 sequences are MNHEY and SVGEGT. V was pared by 2 bases and J by 7 bases, with 12 bases between. CDR3 length equals 14 residues. CDR3 nucleotide sequence: TGTGCCAGCAGTTACACCGGCAGGGCTAATGAGCAGTTCTTC. It translates to CASSYTGRANEQFF.

The chain is built from TRBV10-1 and TRBJ2-1; D possibly corresponds to TRBD2 (6 bases). Germline assignment: CDR1 WNHNN and CDR2 SYGVQD (reference sequence). This CDR3 is built from 15 residues. V was pared by 2 bases and J by 3 bases, with 11 bases between. The DNA of the CDR3 is TGCGCCAGCAGTGAGAATAGCGGCCTCTACAATGAGCAGTTCTTC. Protein sequence: CASSENSGLYNEQFF.

V is TRBV28 and J is TRBJ2-5; 7 positions agree with TRBD1. Trimming removed 6 bases from V and 0 bases from J; junction bases left unmatched: 4. Germline CDR1 is MDHEN and CDR2 is SYDVKM. The length of the CDR3 is 14 residues. DNA of the CDR3: TGTGCCAGCAGGTCGACAGGGTACCAAGAGACCCAGTACTTC. Translation: CASRSTGYQETQYF.

This chain uses TRBV28 with TRBJ2-3; 8 bases align to TRBD1. CDR3 length equals 17 residues. The J segment lost 2 bases and the V segment lost 5 bases, leaving 12 bases of the junction unmatched. CDR1 MDHEN and CDR2 SYDVKM come from the germline V gene. The CDR3 sequence is CASSQTGHRGSTDTQYF. Written as DNA, the CDR3 is TGTGCCAGCAGTCAGACGGGGCACAGGGGGTCCACAGATACGCAGTATTTT.